The next 24 T cell receptor beta chains were all read from a single sample in a study of blood T cell repertoires in COVID-19. Method: immunoSEQ multiplex PCR; TCRdb's copy keeps in-frame clones and lacks some. The repertoire has roughly 300,000 clones, less than 90% of them found once; the top ten carry roughly 1%. Material: PBMCs or T cells enriched from blood (not recorded which). Receptor source: a woman in her thirties who had recovered from COVID-19.

This chain links TRBV10-3 with TRBJ1-3, with TRBD1 identical over 7 bases. CDR1 and CDR2 from the germline V gene are ENHRY and SYGVKD. The V segment lost 11 bases and the J segment 2 bases; nucleotides outside the gene matches: 9. This CDR3 spans 14 amino acids. Here the CDR3 reads CASTTGQAGNTIYF. For the CDR3, the DNA is TGTGCCTCTACGACAGGGCAGGCTGGAAACACCATATATTTT.

The genes are TRBV19 and TRBJ1-1, with D unclear. The CDR3 totals 13 residues. V shed 5 bases and J shed 4 bases, with 11 bases lying between them. Germline loops: CDR1 LNHDA, CDR2 SQIVND (reference sequence). The CDR3 nucleotides read TGTGCCAGTAGTTTAATACAGAGCACTGAAGCTTTCTTT. This codes for CASSLIQSTEAFF.

The chain has TRBV6-5 and TRBJ2-7, with TRBD1 matching over 8 bases. V lost 2 bases and J lost 4; bases outside the gene matches: 10. Germline V gene lookup returns CDR1 MNHEY and CDR2 SVGAGI. The CDR3 spans 16 residues. CDR3 DNA sequence: TGTGCCAGCAGTTACAGAGGGACAGGTGGGGGGTACGAGCAGTACTTC. It encodes CASSYRGTGGGYEQYF.

The chain carries TRBV15 and TRBJ1-2; possible D gene TRBD1, 6 bases. Germline assignment: CDR1 LNHNV and CDR2 YYDKDF (reference sequence). The CDR3 totals 15 residues. V was pared by 1 base and J by 5 bases, with 14 bases between. The CDR3 coding sequence is TGTGCCACCAGCAGAGTTAGTACAGGGACATATGGCTACACCTTC. Protein: CATSRVSTGTYGYTF.

V is TRBV5-4 and J is TRBJ2-3; no definite D call. V lost 1 base and J lost 4, with 7 bases in between. Germline loops: CDR1 SGHNT, CDR2 YYREEE (reference sequence). The CDR3 covers 13 residues. The CDR3 is CASSLRGSDTQYF. CDR3 coding DNA: TGTGCCAGCAGCTTGAGAGGTTCAGATACGCAGTATTTT.

The V call is TRBV7-2, the J call TRBJ2-6; D uncertain. Germline CDR1 and CDR2: SGHTA and FQGNSA. There are 14 residues in the CDR3. Trimming left V 4 bases short and J 0 bases short, with 4 bases between. CDR3 bases: TGTGCCAGCAGCTCAAACTCTGGGGCCAACGTCCTGACTTTC. Protein sequence: CASSSNSGANVLTF.

For this clone: The junction differs from germline at one of its ends, possibly a read error. The chain is built from TRBV28 and TRBJ1-2; the D gene is possibly TRBD1 (5 bases). The CDR3 has 13 amino acids. The germline CDR1 and CDR2 sequences are MDHEN and SYDVKM. The CDR3 bases are TGTGCCAGCACCCTACGCTCTGGGGGGTTCTGGTGCTTC. Translation gives CASTLRSGGFWCF.

A note on this clone: It is unclear where the CDR3 begins or ends on the DNA, so no DNA is shown, and the CDR3 is as TCRdb lists it. The chain joins TRBV28 to TRBJ1-5. Germline loops: CDR1 MDHEN, CDR2 SYDVKM. A total of 17 residues make up the CDR3, ends included. CDR3: CASSLGHPFIAASPSIF.

This sequence joins TRBV11-2 and TRBJ2-7; D not certain. CDR1 and CDR2 from the germline V gene are SGHAT and FQNNGV. V lost 1 base to trimming and J lost 3 bases, with 7 bases between them. The CDR3 is made up of 13 amino acids. The CDR3 DNA sequence: TGTGCCAGCAGCTTAGTTCTCAGCTACGAGCAGTACTTC. It specifies CASSLVLSYEQYF. The whole variable domain, remainder taken from reference TRBV11-2 and TRBJ2-7, is EAGVAQSPRYKIIEKRQSVAFWCNPISGHATLYWYQQILGQGPKLLIQFQNNGVVDDSQLPKDRFSAERLKGVDSTLKIQPAKLEDSAVYLCASSLVLSYEQYFGPGTRLTVT.

This chain links TRBV30 with TRBJ2-3, with 10 positions matching TRBD1. The J segment lost 3 bases and the V segment lost 4 bases, leaving 7 bases of the junction unmatched. The germline V gene encodes CDR1 GTSNPN and CDR2 SVGIG (reference sequence). The CDR3 contains 15 residues. The CDR3 region has the DNA TGTGCCTGGACACCGAAGGGACAGGGGACAGATACGCAGTATTTT. It translates to CAWTPKGQGTDTQYF.

The chain has TRBV5-1 and TRBJ1-4; D is perhaps TRBD1 (6 bases). The V gene lost 4 bases and the J gene lost 7 bases, with 17 bases spanning the gap. Germline V gene data show CDR1 as SGHRS and CDR2 as YFSETQ. CDR3 size: 15 residues. Here the CDR3 DNA reads TGCGCCAGCAGCAGGGAGGGGGGGCTCGGTGAAAAACTGTTTTTT. This translates into CASSREGGLGEKLFF.

V is TRBV5-5 and J is TRBJ2-7; D is undetermined. Germline V lookup: CDR1 SGHKS, CDR2 YYEKEE (reference sequence). The V end lost 0 bases, the J end lost 4 bases, and 8 bases lay between the germline ends. The CDR3 contains 13 residues. The CDR3 bases are TGTGCCAGCAGCTTGGCCCCTACTTACGAGCAGTACTTC. This sequence encodes CASSLAPTYEQYF.

The rearrangement uses TRBV19 and TRBJ1-4, with 8 bases identical to TRBD1. The germline V gene has CDR1 LNHDA and CDR2 SQIVND (reference sequence). The V and J ends lost 5 bases and 7 bases, in that order; junction bases with no gene match: 6. This CDR3 has 14 amino acids. The CDR3 nucleotides are TGTGCCAGTAGTCCCCGGGACAGGATTGAAAAACTGTTTTTT. Protein: CASSPRDRIEKLFF. Looking up the rest from reference TRBV19 and TRBJ1-4 gives the full variable domain: DGGITQSPKYLFRKEGQNVTLSCEQNLNHDAMYWYRQDPGQGLRLIYYSQIVNDFQKGDIAEGYSVSREKKESFPLTVTSAQKNPTAFYLCASSPRDRIEKLFFGSGTQLSVL.

This chain joins TRBV2 and TRBJ1-6; D gene unclear. The CDR3 has 16 residues. The germline gives CDR1 SNHLY, CDR2 FYNNEI. The V end lost 6 bases, the J end lost 0 bases, and 12 bases lay between the germline ends. For the CDR3, the DNA is TGTGCCAGCAGGGGAGGACTGAACTCCTATAATTCACCCCTCCACTTT. Translated: CASRGGLNSYNSPLHF.

This chain joins TRBV11-2 and TRBJ1-6; unclear D gene. The CDR3 totals 11 residues. Germline-derived CDR1 and CDR2 are SGHAT and FQNNGV. V lost 0 bases, J lost 15 bases, and 6 bases lay in between. The CDR3 DNA reads TGTGCCAGCAGCTTAGATGAGTACCTCCACTTT. Its protein product is CASSLDEYLHF.

The chain has TRBV18 and TRBJ1-3; D gene ambiguous. This CDR3 has 15 amino acids. Trimming took 0 bases from V and 0 from J, leaving 6 bases between them. CDR1 KGHSH and CDR2 LQKENI come from the germline V gene. The CDR3 nucleotides read TGTGCCAGCTCACCACCCGGGTACTCTGGAAACACCATATATTTT. Its translation: CASSPPGYSGNTIYF. Full variable domain (remainder filled in from reference TRBV18 and TRBJ1-3): NAGVMQNPRHLVRRRGQEARLRCSPMKGHSHVYWYRQLPEEGLKFMVYLQKENIIDESGMPKERFSAEFPKEGPSILRIQQVVRGDSAAYFCASSPPGYSGNTIYFGEGSWLTVV.

The V and J genes are TRBV20-1 and TRBJ2-1; possible D gene TRBD2, 6 bases. CDR1 and CDR2 (germline): DFQATT, SNEGSKA (reference sequence). The CDR3 extends over 11 amino acids. Trimming stripped 6 bases from V and 10 bases from J, with 13 bases between. The CDR3 reads CSARGAGEQFF. CDR3 sequence (DNA): TGCAGTGCGCGAGGAGCGGGCGAGCAGTTCTTC.

The chain uses TRBV27 and TRBJ1-6; D unclear. V was shortened by 8 bases and J by 9 bases, with 11 bases between the two germline ends. The germline CDR1 and CDR2 sequences are MNHEY and SMNVEV (reference sequence). CDR3 length: 12 amino acids. CDR3 amino acids: CASGGRRSPLHF. The CDR3 nucleotides read TGTGCCAGCGGTGGGCGCCGTTCACCCCTCCACTTT.

The gene calls are TRBV28 and TRBJ2-7; TRBD1 matches 8 bases. Germline V lookup: CDR1 MDHEN, CDR2 SYDVKM. J was trimmed by 2 bases and V by 11 bases; bases with no gene match: 2. This CDR3 has 11 residues. Here the CDR3 reads CAGQGPYEQYF. CDR3 nucleotides: TGTGCCGGACAGGGTCCCTACGAGCAGTACTTC.

The chain couples TRBV9 to TRBJ1-2, with 8 bases that match TRBD1. Germline CDR1 and CDR2: SGDLS and YYNGEE. This CDR3 comprises 13 residues. The V segment lost 0 bases and the J segment 7 bases; nucleotides outside the gene matches: 2. The CDR3 here is CASSVGRGPGYTF. As DNA, the CDR3 is TGTGCCAGCAGCGTAGGCAGGGGGCCTGGCTACACCTTC.

This clone was picked up one time. The chain combines TRBV3-1 (or the pseudogene TRBV3-2) with TRBJ1-6; D is uncertain. With 4 bases removed from V and 13 bases from J, the gap between germline ends came to 20 bases. Germline CDR1 reads LGHDT; CDR2 reads YNNKEL (reference sequence). The CDR3 has 15 amino acids. CDR3 amino acids: CASSPAWQAQHPLHF. CDR3 nucleotides: TGTGCCAGCAGCCCGGCGTGGCAGGCACAACACCCCCTCCACTTT.

The gene calls are TRBV24-1 and TRBJ1-2; perhaps TRBD1 as D (6 bases). The CDR3 is 14 amino acids. Germline values: CDR1 KGHDR, CDR2 SFDVKD. The V end was cut by 5 bases, the J end by 7 bases, with 16 bases between. The CDR3: CATSASGTNVGYTF. CDR3 DNA sequence: TGTGCCACCAGTGCCTCCGGGACAAACGTTGGCTACACCTTC.

V gene TRBV2 combines with J gene TRBJ1-5, with TRBD1 matching over 7 bases. The J segment lost 2 bases and the V segment lost 9 bases, leaving 1 base of the junction unmatched. This CDR3 contains 12 residues. The germline CDR1 and CDR2 sequences are SNHLY and FYNNEI. CDR3 sequence reads: CARGTGNQPQHF. CDR3 in DNA: TGTGCCAGAGGGACAGGCAATCAGCCCCAGCATTTT.

V usage is TRBV27 and J usage is TRBJ1-5, with 7 nucleotides matching TRBD1. V shed 3 bases, J shed 3 bases, and the junction held 5 bases outside the gene matches. This CDR3 is built from 15 residues. Germline loops: CDR1 MNHEY, CDR2 SMNVEV (reference sequence). The CDR3 reads CASSFLGQPNQPQHF. Written as DNA, the CDR3 is TGTGCCAGCAGTTTTTTGGGACAGCCCAATCAGCCCCAGCATTTT.